A selection of T cell receptor beta chains follows, all from one sample in a study of shared clonotypes between healthy human individuals. Measured with immunoSEQ multiplex PCR; TCRdb has only the in-frame clones, and not every one. The sample includes about 360,000 clones, around 79% seen only once; the top ten take over 9.5%. The sample was memory CD4+ T cells sorted from blood. The receptors stem from a man aged 25-45 years in good health. Each CDR3 is given with its conserved first and last residue. A D gene is named only where the DNA matches it firmly. Clone sizes are given selectively: once, few, many, or a class where the clone is expanded.

j_call v_call clone_size d_call cdr3_nt cdr3_aa
TRBJ2-1 TRBV2 . TRBD1 TGTGCCAGCAACTATTACAGGGGCGATGAGCAGTTCTTC CASNYYRGDEQFF
TRBJ2-7 TRBV7-9 . . TGTGCCAGCAGCTTAGTAGGCGGACAAGGTTTTAATTACGAGCAGTACTTC CASSLVGGQGFNYEQYF
TRBJ1-4 TRBV7-2 . TRBD1 TGTGCCAGCAGGCGTGGACAGGCAGGTGAAAAACTGTTTTTT CASRRGQAGEKLFF
TRBJ1-5 TRBV5-8 . . TGTGCCAGCAGCTTGGGAGGGGGGAGGCCCCAGCATTTT CASSLGGGRPQHF
TRBJ2-5 TRBV9 . . TGTGCCAGCTCCGTAGGTGGGGGGCAGGAGGGGACCCAGTACTTC CASSVGGGQEGTQYF
TRBJ2-2 TRBV5-4 . . TGTGCCAGCAGCGGGGAAGGGATCACCGGGGAGCTGTTTTTT CASSGEGITGELFF
TRBJ2-2 TRBV27 . TRBD1 TGTGCCAGCAGTCTACAGGGGGCATACACCGGGGAGCTGTTTTTT CASSLQGAYTGELFF
TRBJ2-1 TRBV9 . . TGTGCCAGCAGCGTCTCTTACTACAATGAGCAGTTCTTC CASSVSYYNEQFF
TRBJ2-1 TRBV5-1 . TRBD2 TGCGCCAGCAGCGAACAACCCGGGACTAGTCGCCCGTTCTTC CASSEQPGTSRPFF
TRBJ2-1 TRBV29-1 . TRBD2 TGCAGCGTTGAAGATTTGGCTAGCGGGAGGGATGAGCAGTTCTTC CSVEDLASGRDEQFF
TRBJ2-1 TRBV7-2 . TRBD2 TGTGCCAGCAGAAAGCGGGAGCGGGCAAATGAGCAGTTCTTC CASRKRERANEQFF
TRBJ2-1 TRBV2 . . TGTGCCAGCAGTGGGTCTAGTTTCTACAATGAGCAGTTCTTC CASSGSSFYNEQFF
TRBJ2-7 TRBV7-2 once TRBD2 TGTGCCAGCAGCTTATTAGTGGGAGGGCCCCCCGAGCAGTACTTC CASSLLVGGPPEQYF
TRBJ2-7 TRBV18 . . TGTGCCAGCTCACCAGGGGGCGCGACGAGAGAGCAGTACTTC CASSPGGATREQYF
TRBJ2-5 TRBV4-2 . TRBD1 TGTGCCAGCAGCCGCACCGGGACAGGGGAGATTTGGGAGACCCAGTACTTC CASSRTGTGEIWETQYF
TRBJ2-3 TRBV5-4 few . TGTGCCAGCAGCTTGGAGGCAGGTAGCACAGATACGCAGTATTTT CASSLEAGSTDTQYF
TRBJ2-1 TRBV30 . . TGTGCCTGGAGTTACAGCGTATACAATGAGCAGTTCTTC CAWSYSVYNEQFF
TRBJ1-5 TRBV7-8 . . TGTGCCAGCAGCTTACGAAGGAGAGGCAATCAGCCCCAGCATTTT CASSLRRRGNQPQHF
TRBJ2-7 TRBV10-3 . . TGTGCCACCAGTGAGTTAACAAGGAGCTCCTACGAGCAGTACTTC CATSELTRSSYEQYF
TRBJ2-1 TRBV11-3 . . TGTGCCAGCAGCTCTAGAAACAGGTTTGGGTACAATGAGCAGTTCTTC CASSSRNRFGYNEQFF
TRBJ2-4 TRBV19 . TRBD2 TGTGCCAGTAGTATAGATTTTAAGGCGGCTAGCGGGGAGGGTAACATTCAGTACTTC CASSIDFKAASGEGNIQYF
TRBJ2-5 TRBV12-5 . TRBD1 TGTGCTAGTGGTTTGGGCGGGACAGGGACGGCCCAGTACTTC CASGLGGTGTAQYF
TRBJ1-4 TRBV5-5 once . TGTGCCAGCAGCACGACAGCTATGAATGAAAAACTGTTTTTT CASSTTAMNEKLFF
TRBJ1-2 TRBV28 . . TGTGCCAGCAGTCCCCGGTTGGCGCGTTATTATGGCTACACCTTC CASSPRLARYYGYTF
TRBJ2-3 TRBV2 . TRBD2 TGTGCCAGCAGTGAGGGACTAGACACAGATACGCAGTATTTT CASSEGLDTDTQYF
TRBJ2-3 TRBV6-6 . TRBD2 TGTGCCAGCCACGCGGGGGGGGGCACAGATACGCAGTATTTT CASHAGGGTDTQYF
TRBJ2-3 TRBV10-1 . . TGCGCCAGCAGTGAGTCGGTGGGGGCAGATACGCAGTATTTT CASSESVGADTQYF
TRBJ1-5 TRBV10-3 . TRBD1 TGTGCCATCAGCGCCTCCCGGGGCAGGGGGACCGATCAGCCCCAGCATTTT CAISASRGRGTDQPQHF
TRBJ1-2 TRBV30 . . TGTGCCTGGAGTGTATCGGCTTTTGTCTATGGCTACACCTTC CAWSVSAFVYGYTF
TRBJ2-2 TRBV9 . . TGTGCCAGCAGCACACCTCTGGACACCGGGGAGCTGTTTTTT CASSTPLDTGELFF
TRBJ1-1 TRBV5-4 . . TGTGCCAGCAGCTCCGGCGGGACAACGATGAACACTGAAGCTTTCTTT CASSSGGTTMNTEAFF
TRBJ2-7 TRBV7-9 . TRBD1 TGTGCCAGCAGTTCTGCGGACAGGGGCTCCTACGAGCAGTACTTC CASSSADRGSYEQYF
TRBJ2-5 TRBV7-2 . . TGTGCCAGCAGCCTGAGCCAGGGGGAGACCCAGTACTTC CASSLSQGETQYF
TRBJ1-5 TRBV5-5 . . TGTGCCAGCAGCTTTTACGAGGGTCTTCAGCCCCAGCATTTT CASSFYEGLQPQHF
TRBJ2-1 TRBV18 . TRBD2 TGTGCCAGCTCACCCTTATCACTAGCGGGAGCCAGTGAGCAGTTCTTC CASSPLSLAGASEQFF